The 20 T cell receptor beta chains presented below share a single source sample, sequenced in a study of T cell changes during pregnancy in multiple sclerosis. TCRdb keeps only in-frame clones here, not all; method: immunoSEQ multiplex PCR. The sample has 75,000 to 95,000 clones, about 92% seen once. Sequencing used peripheral blood, obtained in the second trimester of pregnancy. Source of these receptors: a female donor with multiple sclerosis, enrolled in a pregnancy study.

The V and J genes are TRBV29-1 and TRBJ1-5; no clear D. V was clipped by 4 bases and J by 5 bases, with 21 bases between them. The germline V gene has CDR1 SQVTM and CDR2 ANQGSEA. This CDR3 spans 16 amino acids. CDR3 bases: TGCAGCGTTGTGTCCGGGGAACCTATCTCAGATCAGCCCCAGCATTTT. Residues: CSVVSGEPISDQPQHF.

The rearrangement links TRBV5-8 to TRBJ2-1; no clear D gene. CDR1 is SGHTS, CDR2 YDEGEE, per germline. The germline V and J ends were trimmed by 8 bases and 2 bases, with 11 bases remaining between them. The CDR3 has 13 residues. The CDR3 sequence: CASSDQAYNEQFF. CDR3 nucleotide sequence: TGTGCCAGTTCCGATCAGGCCTACAATGAGCAGTTCTTC.

This clone was counted only a few times. The J gene is TRBJ1-1, the V gene TRBV2; the D gene is possibly TRBD1 (6 bases). The CDR3 extends over 15 amino acids. V was shortened by 3 bases and J by 8 bases, with 19 bases between the two germline ends. CDR1 is SNHLY and CDR2 is FYNNEI in the germline V gene. CDR3 sequence (DNA): TGTGCCAGCAGTGACCTGACAGGTGGAATCCGCGAAGCTTTCTTT. Amino acids: CASSDLTGGIREAFF.

This clone has a single count. The J gene is TRBJ2-7, the V gene TRBV5-6; the match to TRBD2 covers 11 bases. In germline, CDR1 is SGHDT, CDR2 YYEEEE. The length of the CDR3 is 15 residues. V shed 5 bases and J 2 bases; nucleotides not matched to a gene: 6. CDR3 residues: CASRAGTSGAYEQYF. The CDR3 DNA reads TGTGCCAGCAGGGCCGGGACTAGCGGCGCCTACGAGCAGTACTTC. Based on the CDR3 plus reference TRBV5-6 and TRBJ2-7, the full variable domain is DAGVTQSPTHLIKTRGQQVTLRCSPKSGHDTVSWYQQALGQGPQFIFQYYEEEERQRGNFPDRFSGHQFPNYSSELNVNALLLGDSALYLCASRAGTSGAYEQYFGPGTRLTVT.

The chain combines TRBV6-5 with TRBJ1-2, with 11 nucleotides matching TRBD1. This CDR3 has 14 residues. The germline V gene has CDR1 MNHEY and CDR2 SVGAGI. Unmatched junction bases numbered 2, after V lost 2 bases and J lost 6 bases. CDR3 region: CASSYQGQGDGYTF. The CDR3 region has the DNA TGTGCCAGCAGTTACCAGGGACAGGGGGATGGCTACACCTTC.

The rearrangement uses TRBV2 and TRBJ1-6; D gene unclear. V gave up 1 base and J gave up 2 bases, with 9 bases separating them. The CDR3 consists of 16 residues. Germline V gene data show CDR1 as SNHLY and CDR2 as FYNNEI. The CDR3 sequence: CASSEEQVPYNSPLHF. Written as DNA, the CDR3 is TGTGCCAGCAGTGAAGAGCAGGTACCCTATAATTCACCCCTCCACTTT.

V usage is TRBV2 and J usage is TRBJ2-2; 7 bases match TRBD2. The CDR3 covers 14 residues. Germline V gives CDR1 SNHLY, CDR2 FYNNEI. The V segment lost 8 bases and the J segment 1 base; nucleotides outside the gene matches: 4. The CDR3 region has the DNA TGTGCCAGCTTGGGCGGGGGGAACACCGGGGAGCTGTTTTTT. The encoded protein is CASLGGGNTGELFF.

This chain links TRBV6-6 with TRBJ1-3; D unclear. The CDR3 contains 15 residues. V was trimmed by 0 bases and J by 0 bases, leaving 6 bases between them. Germline V lookup: CDR1 MNHNY, CDR2 SVGAGI (reference sequence). The CDR3 loop reads CASSYSDNSGNTIYF. The CDR3 nucleotides read TGTGCCAGCAGTTACTCCGACAACTCTGGAAACACCATATATTTT.

The chain combines TRBV27 with TRBJ2-7, with TRBD1 as a possible D gene (5 bases). The length of the CDR3 is 15 residues. The V gene's germline CDR1 is MNHEY and CDR2 SMNVEV (reference sequence). V was cut by 0 bases and J by 6 bases, with 15 bases left in between. The CDR3 DNA reads as TGTGCCAGCAGTTTATCCGACAGTACGCCGGGCGAGCAGTACTTC. This gives the protein CASSLSDSTPGEQYF.

The V call is TRBV6-5, the J call TRBJ1-2; D might be TRBD1 (6 bases). The V and J ends lost 5 bases and 4 bases respectively, with 14 bases between them. Per germline, CDR1 MNHEY and CDR2 SVGAGI. The CDR3 is made up of 14 amino acids. The DNA of the CDR3 is TGTGCCAGCAGTCCCTCAGGGGCGGTCTATGGCTACACCTTC. Its translation: CASSPSGAVYGYTF.

This rearrangement joins TRBV7-6 to TRBJ1-3, with 7 positions matching TRBD1. Germline CDR1 reads SGHVS; CDR2 reads FNYEAQ. J lost 0 bases, V lost 0 bases, and 8 bases had no gene match. The CDR3 consists of 18 residues. This CDR3 reads CASSLASGTAFSGNTIYF. The CDR3 DNA reads TGTGCCAGCAGCTTAGCTTCCGGGACAGCGTTCTCTGGAAACACCATATATTTT.

The rearrangement links TRBV19 to TRBJ1-6; no clear D gene. CDR1 is LNHDA, CDR2 SQIVND, per germline (reference sequence). The V gene lost 3 bases and the J gene lost 9 bases, with 12 bases spanning the gap. The CDR3 is 14 residues long. As DNA, the CDR3 is TGTGCCAGTAGTATTAGGGAGGGTGTTTCACCCCTCCACTTT. This codes for CASSIREGVSPLHF.

The rearrangement uses TRBV4-1 and TRBJ2-2, with 14 bases matching TRBD2. The V and J ends lost 7 bases and 5 bases, in that order; junction bases with no gene match: 15. CDR3 size: 19 residues. The germline V gene has CDR1 MGHRA and CDR2 YSYEKL. The CDR3 coding sequence is TGCGCCAGCAACCCCCTAGGGACTAGCGGGAGTTGGGGAACCGGGGAGCTGTTTTTT. This sequence encodes CASNPLGTSGSWGTGELFF.

The chain combines TRBV29-1 with TRBJ2-2; 8 bases match TRBD1. The germline CDR1 and CDR2 sequences are SQVTM and ANQGSEA. J lost 3 bases, V lost 4 bases, and 4 bases had no gene match. There are 14 residues in the CDR3. In DNA form, the CDR3 reads TGCAGCGTTGTCGAACAGGGGGACACCGGGGAGCTGTTTTTT. Amino acids: CSVVEQGDTGELFF.

The CDR3 region has the DNA TGTGCCAGCAGCCGGACTAGCGGAAACGTCAATGAGCAGTTCTTC. Protein: CASSRTSGNVNEQFF. This chain connects TRBV7-9 to TRBJ2-1; 10 nucleotides align to TRBD2. V lost 5 bases to trimming and J lost 6 bases; unmatched junction nucleotides: 7. This CDR3 contains 15 residues. Germline-derived CDR1 and CDR2 are SEHNR and FQNEAQ (reference sequence).

The chain has TRBV6-4 and TRBJ2-6; 8 bases align to TRBD1. The CDR3 is 16 amino acids. Per germline, CDR1 MRHNA and CDR2 SNTAGT. V lost 2 bases to trimming and J lost 4 bases; unmatched junction nucleotides: 4. Written as DNA, the CDR3 is TGTGCCAGCAGTGACCAGACAGGGGCGGGGGCCAACGTCCTGACTTTC. This gives the protein CASSDQTGAGANVLTF.

The J gene is TRBJ1-5, the V gene TRBV11-2; a possible D gene is TRBD1 (6 bases). The CDR3 runs 15 residues. Trimming pared 1 base from V and 5 bases from J, leaving 12 bases between. In germline, CDR1 is SGHAT, CDR2 FQNNGV. The CDR3 region is CASSLGTEVDQPQHF. CDR3 sequence (DNA): TGTGCCAGCAGCTTAGGGACAGAGGTTGATCAGCCCCAGCATTTT.

V usage is TRBV7-9 and J usage is TRBJ1-3; possibly TRBD1 for D (6 bases). This CDR3 has 14 amino acids. CDR1 SEHNR and CDR2 FQNEAQ come from the germline V gene (reference sequence). The V end was cut by 3 bases, the J end by 4 bases, with 10 bases between. CDR3 sequence reads: CASSFRTAGNTIYF. The CDR3 DNA sequence: TGTGCCAGCAGCTTCCGGACAGCCGGAAACACCATATATTTT. Drawing the rest from reference TRBV7-9 and TRBJ1-3, the complete variable domain is DTGVSQNPRHKITKRGQNVTFRCDPISEHNRLYWYRQTLGQGPEFLTYFQNEAQLEKSRLLSDRFSAERPKGSFSTLEIQRTEQGDSAMYLCASSFRTAGNTIYFGEGSWLTVV.

The rearrangement links TRBV11-2 to TRBJ2-2, with 7 bases identical to TRBD2. The length of the CDR3 is 15 residues. V lost 2 bases to trimming and J lost 5 bases; unmatched junction nucleotides: 5. The germline CDR1 and CDR2 sequences are SGHAT and FQNNGV. The CDR3 coding sequence is TGTGCCAGCAGCTTAAGCGGGGCAGGGACCGGGGAGCTGTTTTTT. It specifies CASSLSGAGTGELFF.

The chain recombines TRBV15 with TRBJ1-3; 8 nucleotides line up with TRBD1. Per germline, CDR1 LNHNV and CDR2 YYDKDF (reference sequence). There are 18 residues in the CDR3. J gave up 1 base and V 3 bases, and 11 bases lay outside the gene matches. The CDR3 spells CATSRGGGQGKSGNTIYF. The CDR3 DNA is TGTGCCACCAGCAGGGGGGGAGGACAGGGTAAATCTGGAAACACCATATATTTT.